Each of the 2 T cell receptor beta chains below was sequenced from the same sample in a study of T cells in Graves' hyperthyroidism and ophthalmopathy. RNA transcripts yielded amplified TCR beta CDR3 regions. HTBI primers were used for first-round RT-PCR of the TCR CDR3. Using its own MiXCR run on the multiplex PCR reads, TCRdb lists one record per CDR3 protein. Seen here are 400,000 to 600,000 distinct CDR3 sequences, about 16% observed once, and the top ten hold less than 30%. Sample: blood. The receptor set was obtained from a woman aged 25 to 39 with Graves' ophthalmopathy.

This clonotype occurred a few times. The gene calls are TRBV10-3 and TRBJ1-3; unclear D gene. This CDR3 region has 13 residues. V was clipped by 10 bases and J by 0 bases, with 10 bases between them. CDR1 is ENHRY, CDR2 SYGVKD, per germline. The chain's CDR3 is CAKRSNSGNTIYF. The CDR3 DNA is TGTGCCAAAAGGAGTAACTCTGGAAACACCATATATTTT.

The table lists this clonotype with a few counts. The CDR3: CSVGSAANTGELFF. For the CDR3, the DNA is TGCAGCGTTGGCTCTGCCGCGAACACCGGGGAGCTGTTTTTT. J is TRBJ2-2 and V is TRBV29-1; D call uncertain. The CDR3 extends over 14 amino acids. Trimming took 4 bases from V and 0 from J, leaving 9 bases between them. Germline CDR1 reads SQVTM; CDR2 reads ANQGSEA.